These T cell receptor beta chains were read from a single sample in a study of OX40 agonist ivuxolimab in advanced cancers. TCRdb's copy holds only in-frame clones and misses some; the assay was immunoSEQ multiplex PCR. In the table there are tens of thousands of clones, roughly 84% of which are singletons. The material sequenced was CD4+ or CD8+ T cells sorted from blood, taken in a trial of the OX40 agonist ivuxolimab. All receptors derive from an adult with an advanced solid tumor such as melanoma, head and neck, liver or kidney cancer. Each CDR3 is given with its conserved first and last residue. The order of the fields is J gene, V gene, clone size, D gene, CDR3 DNA, CDR3 protein. A D gene is named only where the DNA matches it firmly. Only part of the rows carry a size: once, few, many, or a class if the clone is expanded.

j_call: TRBJ2-7; v_call: TRBV5-6; clone_size: NA; d_call: NA; cdr3_nt: TGTGCCAGCAGCCCGGGACGGCATACCTACGAGCAGTACTTC; cdr3_aa: CASSPGRHTYEQYF
j_call: TRBJ2-7; v_call: TRBV6-5; clone_size: NA; d_call: NA; cdr3_nt: TGTGCCAGCAGTTCGGGCGGCGTACGGAGGCAGTACTTC; cdr3_aa: CASSSGGVRRQYF
j_call: TRBJ1-6; v_call: TRBV13; clone_size: NA; d_call: NA; cdr3_nt: TGTGCCAGCAGCTTAGTCCGGGGTAATTCGCCCCTCCACTTT; cdr3_aa: CASSLVRGNSPLHF
j_call: TRBJ2-3; v_call: TRBV11-3; clone_size: NA; d_call: NA; cdr3_nt: TGTGCCAGCAGCTTGACGGCTAGCACAGATACGCAGTATTTT; cdr3_aa: CASSLTASTDTQYF
j_call: TRBJ1-1; v_call: TRBV2; clone_size: NA; d_call: NA; cdr3_nt: TGTGCCAGCAGAACACAGAACACTGAAGCTTTCTTT; cdr3_aa: CASRTQNTEAFF
j_call: TRBJ2-3; v_call: TRBV7-9; clone_size: NA; d_call: TRBD2; cdr3_nt: TGTGCCAGCAGCTTCCCGACTAGCGGGGGGGAGGGTACGCAGTATTTT; cdr3_aa: CASSFPTSGGEGTQYF
j_call: TRBJ2-7; v_call: TRBV14; clone_size: once; d_call: NA; cdr3_nt: TGTGCCAGCAGCCAAGTTCCGTACTACGAGCAGTACTTC; cdr3_aa: CASSQVPYYEQYF
j_call: TRBJ2-7; v_call: TRBV15; clone_size: NA; d_call: TRBD1; cdr3_nt: TGTGCCACCAGCAGAGCGGGACAGGGCTCCTACGAGCAGTACTTC; cdr3_aa: CATSRAGQGSYEQYF
j_call: TRBJ1-1; v_call: TRBV2; clone_size: NA; d_call: NA; cdr3_nt: TGTGCCAGCAGTGAAAGACACCTGGGCACTGAAGCTTTCTTT; cdr3_aa: CASSERHLGTEAFF
j_call: TRBJ1-2; v_call: TRBV28; clone_size: NA; d_call: NA; cdr3_nt: TGTGCCAGCAGAATGAACTATGGCTACACCTTC; cdr3_aa: CASRMNYGYTF
j_call: TRBJ1-2; v_call: TRBV5-6; clone_size: NA; d_call: NA; cdr3_nt: TGTGCCAGCAAGAGTGTAGGGTCTAACTATGGCTACACCTTC; cdr3_aa: CASKSVGSNYGYTF
j_call: TRBJ1-2; v_call: TRBV11-1; clone_size: NA; d_call: NA; cdr3_nt: TGTGCCAGCAGCCCGGGACCTTTGGGGCCTGGCTACACCTTC; cdr3_aa: CASSPGPLGPGYTF
j_call: TRBJ2-3; v_call: TRBV6-5; clone_size: once; d_call: TRBD1; cdr3_nt: TGTGCCAGCAGACCATGGGACAGGGTTCCAGATACGCAGTATTTT; cdr3_aa: CASRPWDRVPDTQYF
j_call: TRBJ1-5; v_call: TRBV7-9; clone_size: NA; d_call: NA; cdr3_nt: TGTGCCAGCAGCTTAGCATCGGATCTCAATCAGCCCCAGCATTTT; cdr3_aa: CASSLASDLNQPQHF
j_call: TRBJ1-1; v_call: TRBV5-1; clone_size: once; d_call: NA; cdr3_nt: TGCACCAGCAGCTCCACCGGGCGGAACACTGAAGCTTTCTTT; cdr3_aa: CTSSSTGRNTEAFF
j_call: TRBJ2-5; v_call: TRBV2; clone_size: NA; d_call: TRBD1; cdr3_nt: TGTGCCAGCAGGAGAACAAGGACAGGGGGCCATGAGACCCAGTACTTC; cdr3_aa: CASRRTRTGGHETQYF
j_call: TRBJ2-1; v_call: TRBV7-9; clone_size: once; d_call: NA; cdr3_nt: TGTGCCAGCAGCTTAGGCCCAGGTCGGAATGAGCAGTTCTTC; cdr3_aa: CASSLGPGRNEQFF
j_call: TRBJ1-1; v_call: TRBV30; clone_size: NA; d_call: NA; cdr3_nt: TGTGCCTGGAGTGTAGGGGGGGATACTGAAGCTTTCTTT; cdr3_aa: CAWSVGGDTEAFF
j_call: TRBJ2-7; v_call: TRBV5-6; clone_size: NA; d_call: NA; cdr3_nt: TGTGCCAGCAGCTTGGGGTACGGGGGCCCCTACGAGCAGTACTTC; cdr3_aa: CASSLGYGGPYEQYF
j_call: TRBJ2-3; v_call: TRBV19; clone_size: NA; d_call: NA; cdr3_nt: TGTGCCAGTAGTATCACAGATACGCAGTATTTT; cdr3_aa: CASSITDTQYF
j_call: TRBJ2-1; v_call: TRBV4-1; clone_size: NA; d_call: NA; cdr3_nt: TGCGCCAGCAGCCAAGAATTCGGGCTACGGGGGAGAAGAGGCAATGAGCAGTTCTTC; cdr3_aa: CASSQEFGLRGRRGNEQFF
j_call: TRBJ1-2; v_call: TRBV29-1; clone_size: NA; d_call: TRBD1; cdr3_nt: TGCAGCGCCGAGGGGAACAGGGGGCCGGGCTACACCTTC; cdr3_aa: CSAEGNRGPGYTF
j_call: TRBJ2-1; v_call: TRBV7-6; clone_size: NA; d_call: NA; cdr3_nt: TGTGCCAGCAGCTTATCCGCGGGACTGACCTACAATGAGCAGTTCTTC; cdr3_aa: CASSLSAGLTYNEQFF
j_call: TRBJ1-1; v_call: TRBV30; clone_size: once; d_call: TRBD1; cdr3_nt: TGTGCCTGGAGTCTAGGGACAGGGGGTTTTAGGGCTGAAGCTTTCTTT; cdr3_aa: CAWSLGTGGFRAEAFF
j_call: TRBJ1-2; v_call: TRBV2; clone_size: NA; d_call: TRBD1; cdr3_nt: TGTGCCAGCAGTGAAAGGGAGACAGGGGAGGTCACCTTC; cdr3_aa: CASSERETGEVTF
j_call: TRBJ1-3; v_call: TRBV10-3; clone_size: many; d_call: NA; cdr3_nt: TGTGCCATCAGTGATAATGTCGGAAACACCATATATTTT; cdr3_aa: CAISDNVGNTIYF
j_call: TRBJ2-7; v_call: TRBV15; clone_size: NA; d_call: NA; cdr3_nt: TGTGCCACCAGCAGAGATTTCTACGAGCAGTACTTC; cdr3_aa: CATSRDFYEQYF
j_call: TRBJ1-5; v_call: TRBV7-9; clone_size: NA; d_call: TRBD1; cdr3_nt: TGTGCCAGCAGCTTCACCCTCGGGACAGGGGGCAATCAGCCCCAGCATTTT; cdr3_aa: CASSFTLGTGGNQPQHF
j_call: TRBJ2-5; v_call: TRBV9; clone_size: NA; d_call: NA; cdr3_nt: TGTGCCAGCAGCGTAGAACAGCAAGAGACCCAGTACTTC; cdr3_aa: CASSVEQQETQYF
j_call: TRBJ1-5; v_call: TRBV4-1; clone_size: NA; d_call: TRBD1; cdr3_nt: TGCGCCAGCAGCCAAGGACAGGGGGGCGGCAATCAGCCCCAGCATTTT; cdr3_aa: CASSQGQGGGNQPQHF
j_call: TRBJ2-1; v_call: TRBV7-6; clone_size: few; d_call: TRBD2; cdr3_nt: TGTGCCAGCAGCTTAGAACAAGCGGGAGCGGAGAATGAGCAGTTCTTC; cdr3_aa: CASSLEQAGAENEQFF
j_call: TRBJ2-1; v_call: TRBV5-1; clone_size: NA; d_call: NA; cdr3_nt: TGCGCCAGCAGCTTAGTGCAGGCCGAGCAGTTCTTC; cdr3_aa: CASSLVQAEQFF
j_call: TRBJ2-3; v_call: TRBV9; clone_size: NA; d_call: NA; cdr3_nt: TGTGCCAGCAGCGTAGGTCCCCCGGATACGCAGTATTTT; cdr3_aa: CASSVGPPDTQYF
j_call: TRBJ2-7; v_call: TRBV11-2; clone_size: NA; d_call: NA; cdr3_nt: TGTGCCAGCAGCTGGGGACATTCTACGATGGGGCAGTACTTC; cdr3_aa: CASSWGHSTMGQYF
j_call: TRBJ2-7; v_call: TRBV6-1; clone_size: NA; d_call: TRBD1; cdr3_nt: TGTGCCAGCTTCGGGACAGGGGGTTACGAGCAGTACTTC; cdr3_aa: CASFGTGGYEQYF
j_call: TRBJ1-2; v_call: TRBV7-2; clone_size: NA; d_call: TRBD1; cdr3_nt: TGTGCCAGCAGCGTCCCAGGGGGGGGCTACACCTTC; cdr3_aa: CASSVPGGGYTF
j_call: TRBJ1-1; v_call: TRBV2; clone_size: many; d_call: NA; cdr3_nt: TGTGCCAGCAGTAGGATAGGGCCTGAAGCTTTCTTT; cdr3_aa: CASSRIGPEAFF
j_call: TRBJ1-5; v_call: TRBV7-8; clone_size: few; d_call: NA; cdr3_nt: TGTGCCAGCAGCTTCTCCGGGAATAGCAATCAGCCCCAGCATTTT; cdr3_aa: CASSFSGNSNQPQHF
j_call: TRBJ2-1; v_call: TRBV7-3; clone_size: few; d_call: NA; cdr3_nt: TGTGCCAGCAGTTTGCGGGCATCACTCTACAATGAGCAGTTCTTC; cdr3_aa: CASSLRASLYNEQFF
j_call: TRBJ2-1; v_call: TRBV7-9; clone_size: NA; d_call: TRBD1; cdr3_nt: TGTGCCAGCAGCTTTCAAAGGACAGGGAATGAGCAGTTCTTC; cdr3_aa: CASSFQRTGNEQFF
j_call: TRBJ2-5; v_call: TRBV14; clone_size: NA; d_call: NA; cdr3_nt: TGTGCCAGCAGCCAAGGGCTGAAAGAGACCCAGTACTTC; cdr3_aa: CASSQGLKETQYF